This note documents a single T cell receptor beta chain sequence. Which antigen it targets is not known. The conserved final phenylalanine or tryptophan is absent from the CDR3, which likely points to a read error. Stable Graves' hyperthyroidism was defined as the absence of progression to ophthalmopathy over 18 months of follow-up. The hyperthyroidism patients were between 18 and 65 years old and newly diagnosed, with a disease duration of less than 2 months. Exclusion was applied to patients with uncontrolled infections, other autoimmune diseases, pregnancy or lactation. Diagnoses relied on clinical symptoms, serum thyroxine and TRAb, thyroid ultrasound and orbital computed tomography. PBMCs were separated from under 11 ml of fresh peripheral blood using Ficoll-Paque density gradient centrifugation. Total RNA was extracted using Trizol reagent, and RNA quality was assessed on an Agilent 2100 Bioanalyzer.

This sample is drawn from a study of T cells in Graves' hyperthyroidism and ophthalmopathy (dated by TCRdb to the late 2010s). In the study overall: Peripheral blood samples were taken at the time of initial diagnosis, prior to any treatment. After sampling, hyperthyroidism patients received methimazole starting at 30 mg daily, and ophthalmopathy patients received high-dose intravenous methylprednisolone. Whether ophthalmopathy could be predicted prospectively was tested in an independent validation cohort made up of roughly 19 hyperthyroidism patients plus 17 patients who later progressed to ophthalmopathy. The study also compared thyroid tissue and blood T-cell repertoires from about six Graves' hyperthyroidism patients. According to the paper, TCR Vbeta CDR3 sequencing was carried out on roughly 130 peripheral blood samples, which came from under 50 ophthalmopathy, 70 to 80 hyperthyroidism and around 17 progressor patients. The 95 to 100 discovery patients were randomly divided into training and test sets at a 7:3 ratio. To identify distinguishing TCR V-J signatures, a discovery cohort of about 100 patients was used, comprising roughly 45 with Graves' ophthalmopathy and around 57 with stable Graves' hyperthyroidism. Study-wide findings and limitations: During validation, the model predicted progression to ophthalmopathy a median of roughly 7.1 months ahead of onset, with just under 71% sensitivity and 72.22% specificity. Blood samples also contained most of the expanded thyroid clonotypes (frequency above 0.001), which suggests that blood repertoires may reflect thyroid immune responses. No statistical method was used to fix the sample size in advance, and group allocation was not hidden from the investigators. A 13 V-J signature model separated ophthalmopathy from stable hyperthyroidism, with nearly 90% sensitivity and approximately 81% specificity in cross-validation and 80%/75% in testing.

The germline V gene encodes CDR1 LNHDA and CDR2 SQIVND (reference sequence). The CDR3 region is 13 residues in length, termini included. The entry retains the CDR3 DNA only, 39 bases that are in frame from base 1. Relative to germline, V is 7 bases shorter and J is 0 bases shorter, with 10 bases between their ends. The TCR beta CDR3 regions were amplified from the RNA transcripts. The first round of RT-PCR for the TCR CDR3 was performed with the HTBI primer set and the Qiagen OneStep RT-PCR kit. The libraries were constructed in a second round of multiplex PCR and then size-selected and purified. Paired-end sequencing of the libraries was performed with 100 bp reads on an Illumina HiSeq2000. In the paper's pipeline: SOAPnuke was used to process the raw data, with reads discarded if the reads contained adapters or uncalled bases, had a mean Phred below 15, or lacked an exact constant-primer or identifier match. High-quality paired reads were merged with COPE v1.2.5, and unique nucleotide sequences were defined as clonotypes. MiTCR v1.1 was used to align clonotypes to the IMGT TRBV, TRBD and TRBJ reference segments. The analysis included only V-J combinations with a frequency above 0.0001, which together covered more than 99% of the repertoires. The TCS score was defined as F50 (clonal expansion) divided by E x V (chaos), with BLOSUM62-based TCRdist calculated between CDR3 peptides within each V-J. Welch's t-statistics and random forest reduced around 550 V-J features to some 14, which were used in a naive Bayes classifier (R e1071). The Morisita-Horn index was used to measure how similar the thyroid and blood repertoires were. The public reads were reanalyzed by TCRdb: fastp trimming at Q25, MiXCR alignment, in-frame beta chains only. Every distinct CDR3 protein forms one entry, paired with its most common genes and DNA. These V and J calls derive from TCRdb rather than the authors' analysis. Across this sample there are some 800,000 distinct CDR3 sequences, with more than 30% seen only once. The ten largest clones add up to more than 7% of the sample.

Sequenced sample: blood. The sequence came from a man between 18 and 29 years old with Graves' hyperthyroidism. The V and J segments used are TRBV19 and TRBJ2-7, with the identity of the D gene unclear. Here the CDR3 is given as CASKGQSSYEQYL. The nucleotides are TGTGCCAGTAAGGGCCAAAGCTCCTACGAGCAGTACCTC.